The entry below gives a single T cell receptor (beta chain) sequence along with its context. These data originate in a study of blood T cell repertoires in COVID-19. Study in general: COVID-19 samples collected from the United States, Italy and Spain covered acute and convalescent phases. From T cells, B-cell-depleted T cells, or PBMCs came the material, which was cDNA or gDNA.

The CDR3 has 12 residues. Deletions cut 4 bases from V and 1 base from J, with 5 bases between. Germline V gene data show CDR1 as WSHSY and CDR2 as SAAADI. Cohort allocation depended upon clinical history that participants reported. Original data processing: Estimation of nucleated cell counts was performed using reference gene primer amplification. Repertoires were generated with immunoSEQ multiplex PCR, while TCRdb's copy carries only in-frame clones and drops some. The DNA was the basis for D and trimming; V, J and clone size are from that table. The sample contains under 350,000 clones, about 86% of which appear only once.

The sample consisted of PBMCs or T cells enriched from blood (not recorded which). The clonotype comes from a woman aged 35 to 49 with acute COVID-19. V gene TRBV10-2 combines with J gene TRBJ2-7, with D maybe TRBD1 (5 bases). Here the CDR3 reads CASSGQSYEQYF. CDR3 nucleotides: TGCGCCAGCAGTGGACAGTCCTACGAGCAGTACTTC.